The present T cell receptor beta chain was sequenced within a study of OX40 agonist ivuxolimab in advanced cancers. Study context: Ivuxolimab, which patients received intravenously every 2 weeks, was dosed at 0.01 to 10 mg/kg. Previous treatment with anti-PD-1, anti-PD-L1 or anti-CTLA-4 therapy was allowed; under 50% had received some. Whole-study results and caveats: Several nonresponders also turned out to have low normalized T-cell clonal expansion. The study found among the lowest clonal expansion in partial responders at 0.1-3.0 mg/kg.

Clones were read by immunoSEQ multiplex PCR, and TCRdb kept only the in-frame ones, dropping some. The table shows tens of thousands of clones, with approximately 70% occurring only once. This CDR3 region has 16 residues. CDR1 and CDR2 (germline): MNHEY, SMNVEV (reference sequence). Unmatched junction bases numbered 16, after V lost 6 bases and J lost 10 bases. Concerning this clone itself: Its specificity is not known.

The sequence was obtained from an adult with an advanced solid tumor such as melanoma, head and neck, liver or kidney cancer. The sample in question was CD4+ or CD8+ T cells sorted from blood, obtained in a trial of the OX40 agonist ivuxolimab. This chain uses TRBV27 with TRBJ1-2; TRBD1 agrees at 11 bases. DNA for the CDR3: TGTGCCAGCAGCCCCGGACAGGGGGCGGGGCCCGAGGACTACACCTTC. Its translation is CASSPGQGAGPEDYTF.